This T cell receptor beta chain originates from a study of blood T cell repertoires in COVID-19. Study-wide context: T cells, B-cell-depleted T cells, or PBMCs provided the cDNA or gDNA that served as material.

This clone was counted a single time. The germline V gene has CDR1 SNHLY and CDR2 FYNNEI. Unmatched junction bases numbered 12, after V lost 7 bases and J lost 3 bases. CDR3 length: 15 amino acids. Original processing notes: Reference gene primer amplification in the assay estimated nucleated cell counts. Clones were read by immunoSEQ multiplex PCR, and TCRdb kept only the in-frame ones, dropping some. That table supplies the V and J calls and clone size; D and trimming were determined from the DNA. This sample yields 100,000 to 150,000 clones, of which around 82% are seen a single time; 9.5% to 13% belongs to the top ten.

The chain employs TRBV2 and TRBJ2-7; TRBD2 agrees at 7 bases. This sequence was found in a human donor in a cohort sampled during active COVID-19. The sequencing input was peripheral blood. CDR3 protein: CASKGGGVGDYEQYF. The CDR3 DNA sequence: TGTGCCAGCAAAGGCGGGGGTGTTGGTGACTACGAGCAGTACTTC.